One and the same sample provided the 7 T cell receptor beta chains below, sequenced in a study of Graves' ophthalmopathy and Graves' hyperthyroidism. The authors amplified TCR beta CDR3 regions, and they did so from RNA transcripts for repertoire sequencing. The workflow started with a first-round RT-PCR run with HTBI primers and then moved on to a second-round multiplex PCR. TCRdb passed the multiplex PCR reads through MiXCR, listing each CDR3 protein once. The table has over 450,000 distinct CDR3 sequences, 14% seen once; the top ten hold 8% to 10%. Sequenced: blood. The source is a woman aged 25 to 39 with Graves' ophthalmopathy.

This clonotype was seen at least ten times. The CDR3 protein is CASSPSRGLAQETQYF. CDR3 coding DNA: TGTGCCAGCAGCCCTAGTCGGGGACTAGCGCAAGAGACCCAGTACTTC. The chain recombines TRBV9 with TRBJ2-5; 10 positions match TRBD2. V was clipped by 4 bases and J by 2 bases; unmatched bases: 8. The CDR3 is 16 amino acids. The germline V gene encodes CDR1 SGDLS and CDR2 YYNGEE.

CDR3 bases: TGTGCCAGTAGTGTGGGGACAGGGGTTTTGGAGCCCCAGCATTTT. Translating it yields CASSVGTGVLEPQHF. V gene TRBV19 combines with J gene TRBJ1-5; 10 nucleotides line up with TRBD1. The ends lost 5 bases at V and 8 bases at J; junction bases unmatched: 9. The germline V gene encodes CDR1 LNHDA and CDR2 SQIVND (reference sequence). CDR3 size: 15 residues.

This clonotype was seen at least ten times. This chain uses TRBV24-1 with TRBJ2-5, with 10 bases identical to TRBD1. Germline V gives CDR1 KGHDR, CDR2 SFDVKD. The trim removed 2 bases at V and 3 bases at J, leaving 2 bases unmatched. The CDR3 has 15 residues. CDR3 residues: CATSDWGQGKETQYF. The CDR3 region has the DNA TGTGCCACCAGTGATTGGGGACAGGGGAAAGAGACCCAGTACTTC.

There are many counts of this clonotype. The chain links TRBV6-5 to TRBJ2-5; 7 bases map to TRBD2. V lost 0 bases and J lost 1; bases outside the gene matches: 2. Germline V gene sequence: CDR1 MNHEY, CDR2 SVGAGI. CDR3 length: 15 amino acids. The CDR3: CASSYSGGTQETQYF. The DNA for the CDR3 is TGTGCCAGCAGTTACTCGGGGGGGACCCAAGAGACCCAGTACTTC.

This clonotype was seen at least ten times. The J gene is TRBJ1-2, the V gene TRBV27; 7 bases are a match to TRBD1. V shed 7 bases, J shed 2 bases, and the junction held 13 bases outside the gene matches. Germline V CDR1 and CDR2: MNHEY, SMNVEV (reference sequence). CDR3 length: 16 residues. The CDR3 loop is CASTRAGGIYNYGYTF. The CDR3 region has the DNA TGTGCCAGCACGAGGGCAGGGGGAATCTACAACTATGGCTACACCTTC.

This clonotype was counted ten times or more. The V gene is TRBV12-3 or TRBV12-4, the J gene TRBJ1-2; D gene unclear. This CDR3 comprises 14 residues. The V gene lost 1 base and the J gene lost 5 bases, with 11 bases spanning the gap. The CDR3 region is CASSLGRETYGYTF. The CDR3 DNA follows: TGTGCCAGCAGTTTAGGGCGGGAAACGTATGGCTACACCTTC.

This clonotype was found many times. The chain is built from TRBV2 and TRBJ2-2; TRBD2 might be the D (5 bases). CDR3 size: 13 residues. V was pared by 7 bases and J by 7 bases, with 13 bases between. CDR1 and CDR2 from the germline V gene are SNHLY and FYNNEI. DNA of the CDR3: TGTGCCAGCAATGAGGGTCGGGTCGGGGAGCTGTTTTTT. This sequence encodes CASNEGRVGELFF.